This T cell receptor (beta chain) was sequenced for a study of tumor-infiltrating lymphocytes in primary liver carcinoma. Both blood RNA, taken from unsorted whole blood, and germline DNA were extracted. Patients were chronically HBV-infected and treatment-naive. The V end lost 3 bases, the J end lost 7 bases, and 13 bases lay between the germline ends. CDR3 length equals 13 residues. From germline, CDR1 is SGHAT and CDR2 FQNNGV. The template, about 500 ng total RNA, yielded TCR beta cDNA made with a constant-region primer. Slightly modified ARM-PCR served as the procedure for the TCR beta libraries. These libraries came from three rounds of nested multiplex PCR. TRBV1-TRBV30 forward primers paired with a C-beta reverse primer drove the first two PCR rounds, about 10 cycles each. TCRdb redid the calling of the multiplex PCR reads with MiXCR, one entry per CDR3 protein. The sample consists of more than 150,000 distinct CDR3 sequences, 50% to 75% of them appearing once.

Findings of the study overall: Tumor-adjacent and tumor-blood pairs overlapped less than tumor region pairs did.

Remarks on this clonotype: The antigen is undetermined.

The sequence was collected from a man aged 40-55 years with primary liver carcinoma and hepatitis B virus infection. The genes are TRBV11-2 and TRBJ2-7, with D possibly TRBD1 on 5 matching bases. Material for sequencing was peripheral blood. This chain's CDR3 is CASSLGPDSEQYF. In DNA, the CDR3 is TGTGCCAGCAGCTTGGGCCCTGACAGTGAGCAGTACTTC.